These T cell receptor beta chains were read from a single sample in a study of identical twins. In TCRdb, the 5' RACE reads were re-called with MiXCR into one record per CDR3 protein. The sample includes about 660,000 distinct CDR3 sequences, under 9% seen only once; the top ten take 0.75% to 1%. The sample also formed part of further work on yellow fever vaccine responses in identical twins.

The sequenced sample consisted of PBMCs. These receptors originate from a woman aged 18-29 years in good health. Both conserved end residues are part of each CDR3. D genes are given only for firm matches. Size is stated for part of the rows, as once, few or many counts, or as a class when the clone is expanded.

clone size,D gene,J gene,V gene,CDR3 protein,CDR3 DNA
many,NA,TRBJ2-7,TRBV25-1,CASSEFTSGVSPDEQYF,TGTGCCAGCAGTGAGTTCACGTCCGGGGTCTCCCCGGACGAGCAGTACTTC
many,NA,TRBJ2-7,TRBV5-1,CASSLEAASEQYF,TGCGCCAGCAGCTTGGAAGCTGCTTCCGAGCAGTACTTC
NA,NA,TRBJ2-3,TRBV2,CASMPGRSTDTQYF,TGTGCCAGCATGCCGGGGCGGAGCACAGATACGCAGTATTTT
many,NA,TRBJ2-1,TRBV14,CASSQSRGNEQFF,TGCGCCAGCAGCCAATCACGGGGCAATGAGCAGTTCTTC
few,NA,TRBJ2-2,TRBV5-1,CASYKTANTGELFF,TGCGCCAGCTATAAAACCGCGAACACCGGGGAGCTGTTTTTT
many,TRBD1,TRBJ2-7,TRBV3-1,CASSLRDRAYEQYF,TGTGCCAGCAGCCTTCGGGACAGGGCATACGAGCAGTACTTC
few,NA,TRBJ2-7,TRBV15,CATSREFREYEQYF,TGTGCCACCAGCAGAGAGTTTCGAGAGTACGAGCAGTACTTC
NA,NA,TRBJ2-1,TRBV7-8,CASSSNVGNEQFF,TGTGCCAGCAGCTCGAATGTGGGCAATGAGCAGTTCTTC
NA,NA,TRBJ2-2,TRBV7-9,CASSLRPTGSTGELFF,TGTGCCAGCAGCCTAAGACCCACCGGTTCAACCGGGGAGCTGTTTTTT
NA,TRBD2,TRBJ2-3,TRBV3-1,CTSSFPPSGRRGGTDTQYF,TGTACCAGCAGCTTCCCCCCTAGCGGGAGAAGGGGTGGGACAGATACGCAGTATTTT
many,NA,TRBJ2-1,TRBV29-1,CSVERGEGRNEQFF,TGCAGCGTTGAAAGGGGGGAGGGCCGGAATGAGCAGTTCTTC
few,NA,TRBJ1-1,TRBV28,CASSFLTGRGNTEAFF,TGTGCCAGCAGTTTCCTGACGGGACGTGGAAACACTGAAGCTTTCTTT
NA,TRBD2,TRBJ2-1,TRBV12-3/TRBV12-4,CASSLRASGRGSYNEQFF,TGTGCCAGCAGTTTAAGGGCTAGCGGGAGGGGGTCCTACAATGAGCAGTTCTTC
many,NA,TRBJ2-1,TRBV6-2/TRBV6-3,CASSYGSSEVYNEQFF,TGTGCCAGCAGTTACGGATCGAGCGAGGTCTACAATGAGCAGTTCTTC
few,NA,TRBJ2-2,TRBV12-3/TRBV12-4,CASSSTGTQRELFF,TGTGCCAGCAGTTCTACAGGGACGCAGCGGGAGCTGTTTTTT
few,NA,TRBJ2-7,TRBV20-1,CSATKQGLHEQYF,TGCAGTGCCACCAAACAGGGACTCCACGAGCAGTACTTC
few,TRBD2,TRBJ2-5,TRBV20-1,CSARDPAGGETQYF,TGCAGTGCTAGAGACCCAGCGGGAGGAGAGACCCAGTACTTC
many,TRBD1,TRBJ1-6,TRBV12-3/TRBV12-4,CASSTGTGISLHF,TGTGCCAGCAGCACCGGGACAGGGATCTCCCTCCACTTT
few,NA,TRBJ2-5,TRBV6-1,CASSEEEGQTQYF,TGTGCCAGCAGTGAAGAGGAGGGGCAGACCCAGTACTTC
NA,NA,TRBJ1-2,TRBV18,CASSPPKSNYGYTF,TGTGCCAGCTCACCACCGAAATCAAACTATGGCTACACCTTC
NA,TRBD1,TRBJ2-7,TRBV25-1,CASSPGTAKYEQYF,TGTGCCAGCAGCCCCGGGACAGCGAAATACGAGCAGTACTTC
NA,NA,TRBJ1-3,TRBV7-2,CASSRVGNTIYF,TGTGCCAGCAGCCGGGTGGGAAACACCATATATTTT
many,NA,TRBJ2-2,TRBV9,CASSQEWNTGELFF,TGTGCCAGCAGCCAAGAATGGAACACCGGGGAGCTGTTTTTT
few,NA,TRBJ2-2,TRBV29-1,CSVVVRDGELFF,TGCAGCGTTGTAGTCCGGGACGGGGAGCTGTTTTTT
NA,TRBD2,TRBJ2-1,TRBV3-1,CASSQDRWTRTSPEQFF,TGTGCCAGCAGCCAAGACCGCTGGACTAGGACCTCGCCAGAGCAGTTCTTC
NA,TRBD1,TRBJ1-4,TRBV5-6,CASSSSDRAGEKLFF,TGTGCCAGCAGCAGCTCGGACAGGGCGGGGGAAAAACTGTTTTTT
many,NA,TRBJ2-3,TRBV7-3,CASSLSRSDTQYF,TGTGCCAGCAGCTTAAGTAGGTCAGATACGCAGTATTTT
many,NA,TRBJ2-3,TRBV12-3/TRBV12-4,CASRRQASTDTQYF,TGTGCCAGCAGGCGACAGGCTAGCACAGATACGCAGTATTTT
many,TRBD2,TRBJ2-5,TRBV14,CASSQRLGTSGRETQYF,TGTGCCAGCAGCCAACGCCTCGGGACTAGCGGGAGAGAGACCCAGTACTTC
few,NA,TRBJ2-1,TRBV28,CASTQGNGGDEQFF,TGTGCCAGCACCCAAGGAAACGGGGGCGATGAGCAGTTCTTC
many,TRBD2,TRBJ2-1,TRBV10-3,CAISPGTSQRNEQFF,TGTGCCATCAGTCCCGGGACTAGCCAGCGCAATGAGCAGTTCTTC
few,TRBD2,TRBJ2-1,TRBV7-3,CASSLGTSGGAGQFF,TGTGCCAGCAGCTTGGGGACTAGCGGGGGGGCCGGGCAGTTCTTC
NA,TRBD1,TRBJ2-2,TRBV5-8,CASSSPGQDSNTGELFF,TGTGCCAGCAGCTCACCGGGACAGGACTCGAACACCGGGGAGCTGTTTTTT
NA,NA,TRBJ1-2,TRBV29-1,CSVEQVAGYTF,TGCAGCGTTGAGCAGGTTGCTGGCTACACCTTC
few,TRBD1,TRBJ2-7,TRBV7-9,CASSTTGGNGEQYF,TGTGCCAGCAGCACGACAGGGGGGAACGGCGAGCAGTACTTC
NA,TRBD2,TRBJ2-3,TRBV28,CASAIWAGGQDTQYF,TGTGCCAGCGCTATCTGGGCGGGGGGTCAAGATACGCAGTATTTT
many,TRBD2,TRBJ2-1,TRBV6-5,CASSYVAGLGLDNEQFF,TGTGCCAGCAGTTACGTTGCGGGGCTTGGACTAGACAATGAGCAGTTCTTC
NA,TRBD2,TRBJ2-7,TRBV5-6,CASSLSSGRAYEQYF,TGTGCCAGCAGCTTGTCGAGCGGGAGGGCCTACGAGCAGTACTTC
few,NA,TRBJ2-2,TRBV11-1,CASSLIKPGRVNTGELFF,TGTGCCAGCAGCTTAATAAAGCCAGGAAGGGTAAACACCGGGGAGCTGTTTTTT
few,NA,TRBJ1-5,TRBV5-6,CASSLTSGRVNQPQHF,TGTGCCAGCAGCTTGACTTCCGGGCGAGTCAATCAGCCCCAGCATTTT
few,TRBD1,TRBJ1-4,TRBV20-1,CSADRGMEKLFF,TGCAGTGCTGACAGGGGTATGGAAAAACTGTTTTTT
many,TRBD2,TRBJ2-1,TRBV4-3,CASSQGLANEQFF,TGCGCCAGCAGCCAAGGACTAGCGAATGAGCAGTTCTTC
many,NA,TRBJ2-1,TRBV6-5,CASSYSLDNEQFF,TGTGCCAGCAGTTACAGCCTAGACAATGAGCAGTTCTTC